This passage covers 20 T cell receptor beta chains from one sample sequenced in a study of type 1 and type 2 diabetes patients. The PCR template was genomic DNA. Amplification of the beta chain CDR3 used 30 forward and 13 reverse multiplex primers. TCRdb re-called the multiplex PCR reads with MiXCR, one entry per CDR3 protein. Of fewer than 350,000 distinct CDR3 sequences detected, 47% appear once; the ten largest clones hold roughly 13%. The specimen sequenced was peripheral blood mononuclear cells (PBMCs). These receptors originate from a man aged 18-30 years with type 2 diabetes.

This sequence joins TRBV7-2 and TRBJ1-1, with D hard to call. With 5 bases removed from V and 0 bases from J, the gap between germline ends came to 7 bases. The germline V gene has CDR1 SGHTA and CDR2 FQGNSA. The CDR3 spans 13 residues. DNA of the CDR3: TGTGCCAGCAGCGACCAGATGAACACTGAAGCTTTCTTT. It specifies CASSDQMNTEAFF.

The V and J genes are TRBV30 and TRBJ2-1; maybe TRBD1 (6 bases). The end of the DNA fits TRBJ2-7 better, so the J call may be wrong. Germline V gene data show CDR1 as GTSNPN and CDR2 as SVGIG (reference sequence). This CDR3 is 13 amino acids long. CDR3 sequence: CAWSRGPYNEQYF. The CDR3 DNA reads as TGTGCCTGGAGCAGGGGTCCCTACAATGAGCAGTACTTC.

J is TRBJ2-1 and V is TRBV2, with 7 bases that match TRBD2. The CDR3 length is 16 residues. The trim removed 3 bases at V and 4 bases at J, leaving 9 bases unmatched. CDR1 SNHLY and CDR2 FYNNEI come from the germline V gene. The CDR3 nucleotides are TGTGCCAGCAGTGAGGCGGGGAGGGCCAAGTACAATGAGCAGTTCTTC. Encoded protein: CASSEAGRAKYNEQFF.

In regard to this clonotype: A clone one base away is much larger, so this may be a read error. The rearrangement links TRBV2 to TRBJ2-5; weak D call: TRBD1 (5 bases). V was cut by 10 bases and J by 3 bases, with 12 bases left in between. Germline lookup yields CDR1 SNHLY and CDR2 FYNNEI. The CDR3 loop spans 12 amino acids. CDR3 sequence reads: CANTGEEETQYF. DNA of the CDR3: TGTGCCAATACAGGTGAAGAAGAGACCCAGTACTTC.

This clonotype was observed a few times. The gene calls are TRBV7-8 and TRBJ2-5; TRBD2 matches at 8 bases. In germline, CDR1 is SGHVS, CDR2 FQNEAQ. Trimming cost V 5 bases and J 3 bases; bases outside gene matches: 11. The CDR3 sequence is 16 residues long. CDR3 nucleotides: TGTGCCAGCAGCACCCCCGGGGGTAGCGGGGAAGAGACCCAGTACTTC. It codes for CASSTPGGSGEETQYF. The variable domain in full, with the rest retrieved from reference TRBV7-8 and TRBJ2-5, is GAGVSQSPRYKVAKRGQDVALRCDPISGHVSLFWYQQALGQGPEFLTYFQNEAQLDKSGLPSDRFFAERPEGSVSTLKIQRTQQEDSAVYLCASSTPGGSGEETQYFGPGTRLLVL.

This clonotype appeared a few times. The chain couples TRBV4-1 to TRBJ2-7; 8 bases align to TRBD1. CDR3 size: 15 residues. Germline CDR1 reads MGHRA; CDR2 reads YSYEKL. The V segment lost 4 bases and the J segment 3 bases; nucleotides outside the gene matches: 8. CDR3 amino acids: CASSPMGTGSYEQYF. CDR3 sequence (DNA): TGCGCCAGCAGCCCGATGGGGACAGGTAGCTACGAGCAGTACTTC.

This clonotype was seen a few times. The J gene is TRBJ2-7, the V gene TRBV19; 9 nucleotides line up with TRBD1. The CDR3 covers 16 residues. Germline CDR1 reads LNHDA; CDR2 reads SQIVND (reference sequence). The J segment lost 5 bases and the V segment lost 4 bases, leaving 12 bases of the junction unmatched. The CDR3 reads CASSRPTGQGNNEQYF. The DNA for the CDR3 is TGTGCCAGTAGTAGACCGACGGGACAGGGAAACAACGAGCAGTACTTC. Supplemented by reference TRBV19 and TRBJ2-7, the full variable domain reads DGGITQSPKYLFRKEGQNVTLSCEQNLNHDAMYWYRQDPGQGLRLIYYSQIVNDFQKGDIAEGYSVSREKKESFPLTVTSAQKNPTAFYLCASSRPTGQGNNEQYFGPGTRLTVT.

The V gene is TRBV19, the J gene TRBJ1-2; 8 nucleotides match TRBD1. J was trimmed by 3 bases and V by 3 bases; bases with no gene match: 3. CDR3 length: 14 amino acids. Germline values: CDR1 LNHDA, CDR2 SQIVND (reference sequence). The CDR3 spells CASSIDRGDYGYTF. The CDR3 region has the DNA TGTGCCAGTAGTATCGACAGGGGAGACTATGGCTACACCTTC.

This clonotype was picked up a small number of times. The chain carries TRBV29-1 and TRBJ1-1; D gene uncertain. This CDR3 region has 12 residues. V lost 7 bases to trimming and J lost 2 bases, with 11 bases between them. The V gene's germline CDR1 is SQVTM and CDR2 ANQGSEA. In DNA form, the CDR3 reads TGCAGCGGGACCCGGTTTAACACTGAAGCTTTCTTT. Its translation is CSGTRFNTEAFF. The variable domain in full, with the rest retrieved from reference TRBV29-1 and TRBJ1-1, is SAVISQKPSRDICQRGTSLTIQCQVDSQVTMMFWYRQQPGQSLTLIATANQGSEATYESGFVIDKFPISRPNLTFSTLTVSNMSPEDSSIYLCSGTRFNTEAFFGQGTRLTVV.

This rearrangement joins TRBV7-4 to TRBJ2-5, with a weak D call TRBD2 (5 bases). V lost 6 bases, J lost 3 bases, and 17 bases lay in between. Germline V CDR1 and CDR2: SGHVT, SQSDAQ. The CDR3 covers 15 residues. The CDR3 spells CASRNTWRIKETQYF. Written as DNA, the CDR3 is TGTGCCAGCAGAAACACATGGAGGATTAAAGAGACCCAGTACTTC.

In nucleotides, the CDR3 is TGCAGCGTTTTGCCGACTAGCGGGAGAACCTACAATGAGCAGTTCTTC. Translating it yields CSVLPTSGRTYNEQFF. The gene calls are TRBV29-1 and TRBJ2-1; 12 nucleotides agree with TRBD2. Unmatched junction bases numbered 7, after V lost 5 bases and J lost 2 bases. Germline CDR1 reads SQVTM; CDR2 reads ANQGSEA. The CDR3 length is 16 residues.

This chain uses TRBV2 with TRBJ2-7; D is uncertain. CDR3 length: 15 residues. CDR1 and CDR2 (germline): SNHLY, FYNNEI. The germline V and J ends were trimmed by 6 bases and 2 bases, with 17 bases remaining between them. The CDR3 coding sequence is TGTGCCAGCAGCCAAGTCCCAGCCATACCCTACGAGCAGTACTTC. It is translated as CASSQVPAIPYEQYF.

With regard to this clonotype: At one of its ends the junction is not consistent with the germline gene, which may arise from a read error. V usage is TRBV7-2 and J usage is TRBJ2-7; 7 bases are shared with TRBD2. Germline V gene lookup returns CDR1 SGHTA and CDR2 FQGNSA. This CDR3 comprises 15 residues. CDR3: CASSQGTGGAYEQYF. DNA for the CDR3: TGCGCCAGCAGCCAAGGGACGGGGGGAGCCTACGAGCAGTACTTC.

The V and J genes are TRBV7-3 and TRBJ2-7, with D tentatively TRBD1 (7 bases). Germline CDR1 SGHTA, CDR2 FQGTGA. V lost 2 bases to trimming and J lost 5 bases, with 13 bases between them. This CDR3 contains 14 residues. CDR3 DNA sequence: TGTGCCAGCAGCTTACGGGCCAGGGGGGACGAGCAGTACTTC. It codes for CASSLRARGDEQYF.

The chain carries TRBV10-3 and TRBJ2-1, with unresolved D. Germline assignment: CDR1 ENHRY and CDR2 SYGVKD. V gave up 4 bases and J gave up 4 bases, with 11 bases separating them. The CDR3 loop spans 14 amino acids. CDR3 residues: CAISAIEIYNEQFF. In nucleotides, the CDR3 is TGTGCCATCAGTGCTATCGAAATATACAATGAGCAGTTCTTC.

The chain joins TRBV7-8 to TRBJ2-2, with unresolved D. The germline V gene encodes CDR1 SGHVS and CDR2 FQNEAQ. CDR3 length: 14 amino acids. V lost 0 bases and J 5 bases, leaving 7 bases between the germline ends. The CDR3 coding sequence is TGTGCCAGCAGCTTAGCGCTTGGGACCGGGGAGCTGTTTTTT. Translated: CASSLALGTGELFF.

This chain uses TRBV9 with TRBJ2-1; 7 nucleotides align to TRBD1. Germline CDR1 reads SGDLS; CDR2 reads YYNGEE. This CDR3 comprises 17 residues. J lost 4 bases, V lost 4 bases, and 14 bases had no gene match. The chain's CDR3 is CASSPTLGQKTYNEQFF. The CDR3 nucleotides read TGTGCCAGCAGCCCGACCCTGGGACAGAAAACATACAATGAGCAGTTCTTC.

This clonotype showed up just a few times. The chain couples TRBV4-1 to TRBJ2-7; TRBD2 matches 8 bases. Per germline, CDR1 MGHRA and CDR2 YSYEKL. The CDR3 length is 15 residues. Trimming removed 3 bases from V and 4 bases from J; junction bases left unmatched: 8. The CDR3 DNA is TGCGCCAGCAGCCAGGGTGGGACTAGTTTATACGAGCAGTACTTC. Protein: CASSQGGTSLYEQYF.

This clonotype came up a few times. CDR3 nucleotide sequence: TGTGCCACCAGTGATGTCTCGACAGGGTGGACAGATACGCAGTATTTT. As protein: CATSDVSTGWTDTQYF. The chain uses TRBV24-1 and TRBJ2-3, with 7 bases aligning to TRBD1. This CDR3 is built from 16 residues. Germline assignment: CDR1 KGHDR and CDR2 SFDVKD. The ends lost 3 bases at V and 3 bases at J; junction bases unmatched: 8.

This clonotype was seen repeatedly, ten times or more. V gene TRBV30 combines with J gene TRBJ1-1; D not resolved. The V end lost 3 bases, the J end lost 3 bases, and 11 bases lay between the germline ends. The CDR3 is made up of 13 amino acids. Germline V lookup: CDR1 GTSNPN, CDR2 SVGIG (reference sequence). CDR3 coding DNA: TGTGCCTGGAGCAGCCATAAACACACTGAAGCTTTCTTT. Translation: CAWSSHKHTEAFF. The full variable domain, its missing parts supplied by reference TRBV30 and TRBJ1-1, is SQTIHQWPATLVQPVGSPLSLECTVEGTSNPNLYWYRQAAGRGLQLLFYSVGIGQISSEVPQNLSASRPQDRQFILSSKKLLLSDSGFYLCAWSSHKHTEAFFGQGTRLTVV.